The 32 T cell receptor beta chains below were found in one sample sequenced in a study of T cell repertoires in cytomegalovirus infection. TCRdb re-called the reads with MiXCR, one entry per CDR3 protein. Of some 200,000 distinct CDR3 sequences listed, less than 9.5% are singletons. The sample consisted of PBMCs. Receptors were obtained from a human donor in good health (CMV status not recorded). Some clones in this sample may be carry-over from other donors' samples.

This clonotype has at least ten counts. The J gene is TRBJ2-3, the V gene TRBV10-3, with 8 bases matching TRBD1. This CDR3 has 17 residues. After removal of 0 bases from V and 0 bases from J, the junction contained 5 bases not matched to a gene. Per germline, CDR1 ENHRY and CDR2 SYGVKD. For the CDR3, the DNA is TGTGCCATCAGTGAGTCTTTTGGGACAGGAAGCACAGATACGCAGTATTTT. Encoded protein: CAISESFGTGSTDTQYF.

The chain carries TRBV7-9 and TRBJ2-7; D ambiguous. There are 11 residues in the CDR3. V was cut by 4 bases and J by 8 bases, with 9 bases left in between. The germline CDR1 and CDR2 sequences are SEHNR and FQNEAQ (reference sequence). DNA of the CDR3: TGTGCCAGCAGCTCCAGTTACCAGCAGTACTTC. Translating it yields CASSSSYQQYF.

There are a few counts of this clonotype. The rearrangement joins TRBV6-2 or TRBV6-3 to TRBJ2-3; 7 bases align to TRBD1. The V gene end was trimmed by 3 bases and the J gene end by 0 bases; junction bases not matched to a gene: 6. CDR1 is MNHEY and CDR2 is SVGEGT in the germline V gene. This CDR3 is built from 16 residues. The CDR3 nucleotides are TGTGCCAGCAGTTATTCAGACAGGGCGAGCACAGATACGCAGTATTTT. It specifies CASSYSDRASTDTQYF.

This clonotype came up many times. V is TRBV20-1 and J is TRBJ1-2; D is unclear. V was trimmed by 7 bases and J by 8 bases, leaving 20 bases between them. Germline CDR1 reads DFQATT; CDR2 reads SNEGSKA (reference sequence). The CDR3 is 13 amino acids. CDR3 sequence: CSVPSLIFEGYTF. DNA for the CDR3: TGCAGTGTCCCCTCACTGATTTTTGAGGGCTACACCTTC.

This clonotype was detected ten times or more. CDR3 sequence: CSVEAQTGAATQYF. The CDR3 DNA is TGCAGCGTTGAAGCTCAGACAGGGGCGGCGACCCAGTACTTC. This chain uses TRBV29-1 with TRBJ2-5; 8 nucleotides match TRBD1. J was trimmed by 7 bases and V by 1 base; bases with no gene match: 8. Germline V gene data show CDR1 as SQVTM and CDR2 as ANQGSEA. This CDR3 has 14 amino acids. Looking up the rest from reference TRBV29-1 and TRBJ2-5 gives the full variable domain: SAVISQKPSRDICQRGTSLTIQCQVDSQVTMMFWYRQQPGQSLTLIATANQGSEATYESGFVIDKFPISRPNLTFSTLTVSNMSPEDSSIYLCSVEAQTGAATQYFGPGTRLLVL.

This clonotype occurred many times. This sequence joins TRBV6-2 or TRBV6-3 and TRBJ2-7; 7 nucleotides line up with TRBD1. The CDR3 has 15 residues. Germline V gene data show CDR1 as MNHEY and CDR2 as SVGEGT. Unmatched junction bases numbered 7, after V lost 5 bases and J lost 0 bases. The CDR3 nucleotides are TGTGCCAGCAGTCTCTCGGACAGGCGCTCCTACGAGCAGTACTTC. Amino acid sequence: CASSLSDRRSYEQYF.

As DNA, the CDR3 is TGTGCCAGCAGTTTGCCCAGGGGACCCTACGAGCAGTACTTC. Translated: CASSLPRGPYEQYF. J is TRBJ2-7 and V is TRBV12-3 or TRBV12-4, with D tentatively TRBD1 (6 bases). The CDR3 length is 14 residues. Trimming removed 3 bases from V and 2 bases from J, with 11 bases in between.

Only a few counts were recorded for this clonotype. The chain links TRBV29-1 to TRBJ2-1; 10 bases line up with TRBD2. The CDR3 loop spans 13 amino acids. Germline V gene sequence: CDR1 SQVTM, CDR2 ANQGSEA. Trimming removed 5 bases from V and 10 bases from J; junction bases left unmatched: 8. The CDR3 here is CSVRAGGIREQFF. The CDR3, as DNA: TGCAGCGTTCGAGCGGGAGGGATTAGGGAGCAGTTCTTC.

The table lists this clonotype with many counts. The rearrangement uses TRBV19 and TRBJ2-2; 10 bases line up with TRBD2. CDR3 length equals 17 residues. J was trimmed by 1 base and V by 1 base; bases with no gene match: 3. Germline V CDR1 and CDR2: LNHDA, SQIVND (reference sequence). In nucleotides, the CDR3 is TGTGCCAGTAGTATAGCAGTAGCGGGGGGGAACACCGGGGAGCTGTTTTTT. Translated, it gives CASSIAVAGGNTGELFF.

The sample holds many counts of this clonotype. The chain employs TRBV7-8 and TRBJ2-7; D may match TRBD1 or TRBD2 (5 bases each). Germline V gives CDR1 SGHVS, CDR2 FQNEAQ. This CDR3 contains 15 residues. Trimming shortened V by 5 bases and J by 4 bases, and 18 bases separated the two germline ends. CDR3: CASSPHPGTDYEQYF. CDR3 coding DNA: TGTGCCAGCAGCCCACATCCCGGGACGGATTACGAGCAGTACTTC.

This clonotype turned up a few times. The J gene is TRBJ2-2, the V gene TRBV5-4; 14 nucleotides match TRBD2. The trim removed 3 bases at V and 0 bases at J, leaving 1 base unmatched. The CDR3 runs 17 residues. The germline gives CDR1 SGHNT, CDR2 YYREEE (reference sequence). The CDR3: CASSWTSGRSNTGELFF. In nucleotides, the CDR3 is TGTGCCAGCAGCTGGACTAGCGGGAGGTCGAACACCGGGGAGCTGTTTTTT.

This clonotype was picked up many times. This rearrangement joins TRBV11-3 to TRBJ2-7, with a weak D call TRBD2 (6 bases). V was clipped by 4 bases and J by 3 bases, with 16 bases between them. The CDR3 runs 15 residues. Germline-derived CDR1 and CDR2 are SGHNT and YENEEA. The CDR3 region has the DNA TGTGCCAGCAGCTACGACACGGGAGCGATCTACGAGCAGTACTTC. This encodes CASSYDTGAIYEQYF.

This clonotype showed up just a few times. The chain couples TRBV6-1 to TRBJ1-6, with D maybe TRBD1 (5 bases). CDR3 length equals 19 residues. CDR1 is MNHNS, CDR2 SASEGT, per germline. Trimming took off 4 bases at V and 0 bases at J, with 19 bases between the two ends. The CDR3 is CASSVPGPLPSSYNSPLHF. DNA of the CDR3: TGTGCCAGCAGTGTTCCGGGGCCTCTCCCGAGCTCCTATAATTCACCCCTCCACTTT.

This clonotype was observed a handful of times. DNA for the CDR3: TGTGCCAGCAGCGGTACAGGGTCCCCAGGCCAGCCCCAGCATTTT. This encodes CASSGTGSPGQPQHF. The chain recombines TRBV5-6 with TRBJ1-5, with D perhaps matching TRBD1 (6 bases). Germline loops: CDR1 SGHDT, CDR2 YYEEEE. V was clipped by 4 bases and J by 7 bases, with 18 bases between them. CDR3 length equals 15 residues.

This clonotype came up many times. The chain couples TRBV19 to TRBJ2-1, with 12 bases fitting TRBD2. The CDR3 has 15 amino acids. The J segment lost 2 bases and the V segment lost 6 bases, leaving 2 bases of the junction unmatched. The germline V gene encodes CDR1 LNHDA and CDR2 SQIVND (reference sequence). This CDR3 reads CASRWTSGTYNEQFF. Written as DNA, the CDR3 is TGTGCCAGTAGATGGACTAGCGGGACCTACAATGAGCAGTTCTTC.

This clonotype was picked up many times. The CDR3 DNA reads as TGTGCCATCAGTGATTCGCGGGGCACAGATACGCAGTATTTT. Encoded protein: CAISDSRGTDTQYF. The J gene is TRBJ2-3, the V gene TRBV10-3; a possible D gene is TRBD2 (5 bases). V lost 3 bases to trimming and J lost 1 base, with 8 bases between them. Germline-derived CDR1 and CDR2 are ENHRY and SYGVKD. This CDR3 contains 14 residues.

This clonotype appeared many times. The V and J genes are TRBV27 and TRBJ2-1; D not resolved. Germline V lookup: CDR1 MNHEY, CDR2 SMNVEV (reference sequence). The CDR3 is 15 amino acids. The ends were cut back, 2 bases at V and 0 bases at J, with 8 bases in the middle. This CDR3 is CASSLITNSYNEQFF. The CDR3 DNA reads TGTGCCAGCAGTTTAATTACTAACTCCTACAATGAGCAGTTCTTC.

In this sample, this clonotype turned up a few times. The V call is TRBV5-6, the J call TRBJ1-6; a weak D match, TRBD1 (6 bases). The germline V gene encodes CDR1 SGHDT and CDR2 YYEEEE. The CDR3 sequence is 16 residues long. Trimming cost V 2 bases and J 0 bases, with 9 bases left between them. Here the CDR3 reads CASSFRGSSYNSPLHF. Here the CDR3 DNA reads TGTGCCAGCAGCTTCAGGGGAAGCTCCTATAATTCACCCCTCCACTTT.

This clonotype was seen at least ten times. This chain links TRBV19 with TRBJ2-5, with 9 bases lining up with TRBD1. The CDR3 is 15 amino acids. The J segment lost 1 base and the V segment lost 4 bases, leaving 4 bases of the junction unmatched. CDR1 is LNHDA, CDR2 SQIVND, per germline (reference sequence). CDR3 bases: TGTGCCAGTAGTACCGGGACAGGGTCCCAAGAGACCCAGTACTTC. Its protein product is CASSTGTGSQETQYF. Complete variable domain (other parts from reference TRBV19 and TRBJ2-5): DGGITQSPKYLFRKEGQNVTLSCEQNLNHDAMYWYRQDPGQGLRLIYYSQIVNDFQKGDIAEGYSVSREKKESFPLTVTSAQKNPTAFYLCASSTGTGSQETQYFGPGTRLLVL.

This clonotype has only a few counts. This chain uses TRBV20-1 with TRBJ2-7; 13 bases match TRBD2. CDR3 length: 15 amino acids. The germline CDR1 and CDR2 sequences are DFQATT and SNEGSKA (reference sequence). V lost 3 bases and J lost 5; bases outside the gene matches: 7. The CDR3 reads CSASGLAGVVDEQYF. The CDR3 DNA reads TGCAGTGCTAGCGGACTAGCGGGAGTAGTCGACGAGCAGTACTTC.

This clonotype occurred many times. J is TRBJ2-1 and V is TRBV20-1, with 11 bases that match TRBD2. Losses at the gene ends were 4 bases for V and 4 bases for J; bases not matched to a gene: 6. CDR1 and CDR2 (germline): DFQATT, SNEGSKA (reference sequence). This CDR3 region has 15 residues. The CDR3, as DNA: TGCAGTGCTACAAGACTAGCGGGGAGATACAATGAGCAGTTCTTC. Its translation: CSATRLAGRYNEQFF.

This clonotype was counted many times. V and J are TRBV7-6 and TRBJ1-1; D may be TRBD1 (5 bases). The CDR3 has 13 amino acids. The V end lost 3 bases, the J end lost 3 bases, and 8 bases lay between the germline ends. Germline V CDR1 and CDR2: SGHVS, FNYEAQ. The CDR3 sequence: CASSFGGDTEAFF. DNA for the CDR3: TGTGCCAGCAGCTTCGGGGGGGACACTGAAGCTTTCTTT.

This clonotype has just a few counts. This chain links TRBV28 with TRBJ2-6, with D perhaps assigned TRBD1 or TRBD2 (5 bases each). V was shortened by 3 bases and J by 4 bases, with 10 bases between the two germline ends. CDR3 length equals 15 residues. Germline CDR1 reads MDHEN; CDR2 reads SYDVKM. The CDR3 nucleotides are TGTGCCAGCAGTTTTGTGGGGACGGGGGCCAACGTCCTGACTTTC. The encoded protein is CASSFVGTGANVLTF.

This clonotype was picked up many times. This chain uses TRBV7-2 with TRBJ1-1; D gene uncertain. Germline CDR1 SGHTA, CDR2 FQGNSA. Deletions cut 5 bases from V and 2 bases from J, with 9 bases between. This CDR3 has 13 residues. CDR3 DNA sequence: TGTGCCAGCAGCACGGACCTAAACACTGAAGCTTTCTTT. Translating it yields CASSTDLNTEAFF.

Concerning this clonotype: A read error may produce the germline difference seen at one junction end. V is TRBV7-2 and J is TRBJ2-1; the match to TRBD2 covers 11 bases. Germline-derived CDR1 and CDR2 are SGHTA and FQGNSA. The CDR3 is 16 residues long. Written as DNA, the CDR3 is TGTGCCAGCAGCTTAGATAGCGGGAGGGGAGGCAATGAGCCGTTCTTC. Its translation: CASSLDSGRGGNEPFF.

At least ten counts were recorded for this clonotype. This chain uses TRBV7-2 with TRBJ1-2, with TRBD1 identical over 7 bases. CDR1 and CDR2 (germline): SGHTA, FQGNSA. The CDR3 extends over 14 amino acids. Trimming cost V 0 bases and J 6 bases; bases outside gene matches: 4. The CDR3 spells CASSLAGGGHGYTF. CDR3 sequence (DNA): TGTGCCAGCAGCTTAGCAGGGGGCGGGCATGGCTACACCTTC.

This clonotype was picked up many times. This rearrangement joins TRBV7-2 to TRBJ2-1; D is undetermined. Trimming left V 5 bases short and J 7 bases short, with 12 bases between. Germline V CDR1 and CDR2: SGHTA, FQGNSA. The CDR3 runs to 13 residues. The CDR3 DNA reads as TGTGCCAGCAGCCCGCCGTCCAAGAATGAGCAGTTCTTC. It codes for CASSPPSKNEQFF.

This clonotype has ten or more counts. This rearrangement joins TRBV29-1 to TRBJ1-5; tentative D call: TRBD1 (5 bases). The V and J ends lost 1 base and 2 bases respectively, with 12 bases between them. CDR1 is SQVTM, CDR2 ANQGSEA, per germline. The CDR3 is made up of 15 amino acids. The CDR3 coding sequence is TGCAGCGTTGAAGCCGGATCGGGGGGCAATCAGCCCCAGCATTTT. Protein sequence: CSVEAGSGGNQPQHF.

Regarding this clonotype: An end of the junction differs from the germline gene, which may be a read error. V usage is TRBV7-2 and J usage is TRBJ1-1; no definite D call. The CDR3 loop spans 15 amino acids. Germline V gene sequence: CDR1 SGHTA, CDR2 FQGNSA. The DNA of the CDR3 is TGTGCCAGCAGTTTAGCTTCAGGTGTGAACACTGAAGCTTTCTTT. Protein: CASSLASGVNTEAFF.

The sample holds many counts of this clonotype. The genes are TRBV12-3 or TRBV12-4 and TRBJ1-5; D is ambiguous. The CDR3 sequence is 15 residues long. V lost 3 bases and J lost 0, with 9 bases in between. CDR3 in DNA: TGTGCCAGCAGTTTCCGGCCTAATAGCAATCAGCCCCAGCATTTT. It translates to CASSFRPNSNQPQHF.

This clonotype was counted at least ten times. This sequence joins TRBV20-1 and TRBJ2-3, with 10 bases lining up with TRBD2. Germline V gene data show CDR1 as DFQATT and CDR2 as SNEGSKA (reference sequence). The junction had 6 bases not matched to a gene; V was cut back by 6 bases and J by 6 bases. The CDR3 runs to 13 residues. CDR3 sequence: CSAEAGGSDTQYF. CDR3 sequence (DNA): TGCAGTGCGGAAGCGGGGGGGTCGGATACGCAGTATTTT.

This clonotype appeared many times. The chain employs TRBV7-9 and TRBJ1-1, with a weak D call TRBD1 (6 bases). Trimming cost V 1 base and J 1 base, with 19 bases left between them. CDR1 is SEHNR and CDR2 is FQNEAQ in the germline V gene (reference sequence). The CDR3 has 18 residues. The CDR3 loop reads CASSLVGQRQVRNTEAFF. Written as DNA, the CDR3 is TGTGCCAGCAGCTTAGTAGGACAGAGACAGGTTCGGAACACTGAAGCTTTCTTT.